Included here is one T cell receptor beta chain sequence, with context. Its target is unknown. The junction departs from germline at one end; a sequencing error may be responsible. Looked up from germline, CDR1 is MDHEN and CDR2 is SYDVKM. CDR3 length: 16 amino acids. The data derive from a study of T cell repertoires in cytomegalovirus infection. Study information: It was recently identified HLA-C-restricted and well-studied HLA-B-restricted CMV epitopes that the study used. Both CMV infection and a matching HLA type were indicated by public TCR beta signatures.

TCRdb fed the reads into MiXCR, producing one record per CDR3 protein. The sample yields nearly 700,000 distinct CDR3 sequences, 33% seen once. Study-level results: HLA-C-restricted CMV-specific TCR beta clonotypes were dominant in the ex vivo response.

The TCR comes from a human donor in good health (CMV status not recorded). Some clones in this sample may be carry-over from other donors' samples. Sample: cultured PBMCs, taken from culture after CMV antigen stimulation. The chain has TRBV28 and TRBJ2-5; D is perhaps TRBD1 (5 bases). CDR3: CASSLVQGARAENQYF. The CDR3 coding sequence is TGTGCCAGCAGTTTAGTCCAGGGCGCCAGGGCAGAGAACCAGTACTTC.